Listed below are T cell receptor beta chains from one sample, sequenced in a study of blood T cells in healthy people across ages. MiXCR was run by TCRdb on the 5' RACE reads, yielding one entry per CDR3 protein. The table has 590,000 or so distinct CDR3 sequences, about 30% seen once; the top ten hold approximately 14%. Sequencing was carried out using blood. The receptors originated from a woman aged 80 or older in good health. CDR3s include the opening cysteine and the closing phenylalanine or tryptophan. D genes are given only for firm matches. Not every row has a clone size; where given, it reads once, few, many or a size class.

CDR3aa: CASSSGTGIEQYF; CDR3nt: TGTGCCAGCAGCTCCGGGACAGGGATCGAGCAGTACTTC; abundance: many; d_gene: TRBD1; j_gene: TRBJ2-7; len: 13; v_gene: TRBV7-9
CDR3aa: CASSVIGAEAFF; CDR3nt: TGTGCCAGCAGCGTAATTGGGGCTGAAGCTTTCTTT; abundance: few; d_gene: -; j_gene: TRBJ1-1; len: 12; v_gene: TRBV9
CDR3aa: CASSDRGGLTYEQYF; CDR3nt: TGTGCCAGCAGTGATCGCGGGGGCCTAACCTACGAGCAGTACTTC; abundance: many; d_gene: -; j_gene: TRBJ2-7; len: 15; v_gene: TRBV2
CDR3aa: CASSAWGFLSPLHF; CDR3nt: TGTGCCAGCAGTGCCTGGGGGTTTTTATCACCCCTCCACTTT; abundance: few; d_gene: -; j_gene: TRBJ1-6; len: 14; v_gene: TRBV7-3
CDR3aa: CASSDYYGYTF; CDR3nt: TGTGCCAGCAGTGATTACTATGGCTACACCTTC; abundance: many; d_gene: -; j_gene: TRBJ1-2; len: 11; v_gene: TRBV12-3/TRBV12-4
CDR3aa: CATSRDRRSGYTF; CDR3nt: TGTGCCACCAGCAGAGATCGGCGCTCCGGCTACACCTTC; abundance: few; d_gene: -; j_gene: TRBJ1-2; len: 13; v_gene: TRBV15
CDR3aa: CASSKAGGLAYEQYF; CDR3nt: TGTGCCAGCAGCAAAGCGGGAGGGTTGGCCTACGAGCAGTACTTC; abundance: -; d_gene: TRBD2; j_gene: TRBJ2-7; len: 15; v_gene: TRBV7-6
CDR3aa: CASSDGGTYNEQFF; CDR3nt: TGTGCCAGCAGCGACGGGGGCACCTACAATGAGCAGTTCTTC; abundance: many; d_gene: -; j_gene: TRBJ2-1; len: 14; v_gene: TRBV9
CDR3aa: CASSYSIAGDTKNIQYF; CDR3nt: TGTGCCAGCAGTTACTCGATAGCGGGGGACACCAAAAACATTCAGTACTTC; abundance: -; d_gene: TRBD2; j_gene: TRBJ2-4; len: 17; v_gene: TRBV6-6
CDR3aa: CAISQLAGTDTQYF; CDR3nt: TGTGCCATCAGTCAACTAGCGGGAACAGATACGCAGTATTTT; abundance: -; d_gene: TRBD2; j_gene: TRBJ2-3; len: 14; v_gene: TRBV10-3
CDR3aa: CASKHTDSASSPHF; CDR3nt: TGTGCCAGTAAACATACTGACAGCGCGTCTTCCCCCCACTTT; abundance: -; d_gene: -; j_gene: TRBJ1-6; len: 14; v_gene: TRBV3-1
CDR3aa: CAGTSRFYSNQPQHF; CDR3nt: TGTGCCGGCACCTCTCGCTTTTATAGCAATCAGCCCCAGCATTTT; abundance: -; d_gene: -; j_gene: TRBJ1-5; len: 15; v_gene: TRBV27
CDR3aa: CASSVVAGGPGELFF; CDR3nt: TGTGCCAGCAGCGTAGTAGCGGGGGGGCCCGGGGAGCTGTTTTTT; abundance: -; d_gene: TRBD2; j_gene: TRBJ2-2; len: 15; v_gene: TRBV9
CDR3aa: CASRGTGMDGYTF; CDR3nt: TGTGCCAGCAGGGGGACAGGGATGGATGGCTACACCTTC; abundance: many; d_gene: TRBD1; j_gene: TRBJ1-2; len: 13; v_gene: TRBV27
CDR3aa: CASSLAVGIYNEQFF; CDR3nt: TGTGCCAGCAGCTTAGCGGTGGGGATCTACAATGAGCAGTTCTTC; abundance: many; d_gene: -; j_gene: TRBJ2-1; len: 15; v_gene: TRBV7-9
CDR3aa: CASRPSGGPTMGQFF; CDR3nt: TGCGCCAGCAGGCCTAGCGGGGGGCCTACAATGGGGCAGTTCTTC; abundance: many; d_gene: TRBD2; j_gene: TRBJ2-1; len: 15; v_gene: TRBV5-1
CDR3aa: CASSQDGGMNTEAFF; CDR3nt: TGTGCCAGCAGCCAAGACGGGGGGATGAACACTGAAGCTTTCTTT; abundance: -; d_gene: -; j_gene: TRBJ1-1; len: 15; v_gene: TRBV3-1
CDR3aa: CATSRGTGEAQYF; CDR3nt: TGTGCCACCAGCAGGGGGACAGGGGAGGCCCAGTACTTC; abundance: -; d_gene: TRBD1; j_gene: TRBJ2-4; len: 13; v_gene: TRBV15
CDR3aa: CAISAGANVRTF; CDR3nt: TGTGCCATCAGTGCTGGGGCCAACGTCCGGACTTTC; abundance: -; d_gene: -; j_gene: TRBJ2-6; len: 12; v_gene: TRBV10-3
CDR3aa: CSRAGPNEQFF; CDR3nt: TGCAGTAGGGCGGGGCCCAATGAGCAGTTCTTC; abundance: -; d_gene: -; j_gene: TRBJ2-1; len: 11; v_gene: TRBV20-1
CDR3aa: CASRRDRESNQPQHF; CDR3nt: TGTGCCAGCAGGAGGGACAGGGAGAGCAATCAGCCCCAGCATTTT; abundance: few; d_gene: TRBD1; j_gene: TRBJ1-5; len: 15; v_gene: TRBV4-2
CDR3aa: CASSEFQGSGYTF; CDR3nt: TGTGCCAGCAGTGAATTTCAGGGGTCTGGCTACACCTTC; abundance: -; d_gene: -; j_gene: TRBJ1-2; len: 13; v_gene: TRBV2
CDR3aa: CASNLGYGYGYTF; CDR3nt: TGTGCCAGCAACCTTGGGTATGGTTATGGCTACACCTTC; abundance: many; d_gene: -; j_gene: TRBJ1-2; len: 13; v_gene: TRBV6-1
CDR3aa: CASSFGRSRGNTEAFF; CDR3nt: TGTGCCAGCAGCTTTGGGCGGTCCAGGGGGAACACTGAAGCTTTCTTT; abundance: -; d_gene: -; j_gene: TRBJ1-1; len: 16; v_gene: TRBV7-2
CDR3aa: CASSWDRSERLFF; CDR3nt: TGTGCCAGCAGTTGGGACAGGTCGGAAAGACTGTTTTTT; abundance: few; d_gene: TRBD1; j_gene: TRBJ1-4; len: 13; v_gene: TRBV27
CDR3aa: CASSLGRSLGGYTF; CDR3nt: TGTGCCAGCAGTTTAGGCAGGTCGCTCGGTGGCTACACCTTC; abundance: many; d_gene: -; j_gene: TRBJ1-2; len: 14; v_gene: TRBV27
CDR3aa: CASSVAGGEQETQYF; CDR3nt: TGTGCCAGCAGCGTAGCGGGGGGGGAACAAGAGACCCAGTACTTC; abundance: many; d_gene: TRBD2; j_gene: TRBJ2-5; len: 15; v_gene: TRBV9
CDR3aa: CASSQEMGARSYNEQFF; CDR3nt: TGTGCCAGCAGCCAAGAGATGGGGGCACGATCCTACAATGAGCAGTTCTTC; abundance: many; d_gene: -; j_gene: TRBJ2-1; len: 17; v_gene: TRBV14
CDR3aa: CSASGGGETEAFF; CDR3nt: TGCAGTGCTAGTGGAGGGGGCGAGACTGAAGCTTTCTTT; abundance: few; d_gene: TRBD1; j_gene: TRBJ1-1; len: 13; v_gene: TRBV20-1
CDR3aa: CASSSSWGGYNEQFF; CDR3nt: TGTGCCAGCAGCTCCTCTTGGGGGGGCTACAATGAGCAGTTCTTC; abundance: many; d_gene: TRBD2; j_gene: TRBJ2-1; len: 15; v_gene: TRBV5-6
CDR3aa: CATSRPERWAEAFF; CDR3nt: TGTGCCACCAGCAGACCAGAGAGGTGGGCTGAAGCTTTCTTT; abundance: -; d_gene: -; j_gene: TRBJ1-1; len: 14; v_gene: TRBV15
CDR3aa: CSARPEEKLFF; CDR3nt: TGCAGTGCTAGACCCGAAGAAAAACTGTTTTTT; abundance: few; d_gene: -; j_gene: TRBJ1-4; len: 11; v_gene: TRBV20-1
CDR3aa: CASSARRPYGYTF; CDR3nt: TGTGCCAGCAGTGCTCGACGGCCCTATGGCTACACCTTC; abundance: few; d_gene: -; j_gene: TRBJ1-2; len: 13; v_gene: TRBV2
CDR3aa: CSARDQVSGSSEQYF; CDR3nt: TGCAGTGCTAGAGATCAAGTTAGCGGGTCCTCCGAGCAGTACTTC; abundance: many; d_gene: TRBD2; j_gene: TRBJ2-7; len: 15; v_gene: TRBV20-1
CDR3aa: CASSEARLRSAQYF; CDR3nt: TGTGCCAGCAGTGAAGCGAGACTCCGGTCGGCCCAGTACTTC; abundance: many; d_gene: -; j_gene: TRBJ2-5; len: 14; v_gene: TRBV6-1
CDR3aa: CASSFVTGGNTIYF; CDR3nt: TGTGCCAGCAGTTTCGTGACAGGGGGAAACACCATATATTTT; abundance: -; d_gene: TRBD1; j_gene: TRBJ1-3; len: 14; v_gene: TRBV12-3/TRBV12-4
CDR3aa: CASSRDINSPLHF; CDR3nt: TGTGCCAGCAGTCGAGACATTAATTCACCCCTCCACTTT; abundance: few; d_gene: -; j_gene: TRBJ1-6; len: 13; v_gene: TRBV2